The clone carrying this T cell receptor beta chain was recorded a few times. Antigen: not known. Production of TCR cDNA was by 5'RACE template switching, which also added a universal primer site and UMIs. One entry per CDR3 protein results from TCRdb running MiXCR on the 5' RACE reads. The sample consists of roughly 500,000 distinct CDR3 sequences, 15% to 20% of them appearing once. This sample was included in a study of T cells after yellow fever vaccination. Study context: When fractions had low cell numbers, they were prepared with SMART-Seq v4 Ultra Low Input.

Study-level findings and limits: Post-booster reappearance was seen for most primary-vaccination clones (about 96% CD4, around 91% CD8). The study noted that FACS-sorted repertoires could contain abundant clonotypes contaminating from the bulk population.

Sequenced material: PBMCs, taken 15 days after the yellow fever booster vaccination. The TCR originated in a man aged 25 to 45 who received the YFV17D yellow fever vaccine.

This CDR3 is CSAFGQQETQYF. The CDR3 coding sequence is TGCAGCGCGTTCGGGCAGCAAGAGACCCAGTACTTC. This sequence joins TRBV29-1 and TRBJ2-5; D remains unclear. The CDR3 spans 12 residues. V was shortened by 7 bases and J by 2 bases, with 11 bases between the two germline ends. Germline V CDR1 and CDR2: SQVTM, ANQGSEA.